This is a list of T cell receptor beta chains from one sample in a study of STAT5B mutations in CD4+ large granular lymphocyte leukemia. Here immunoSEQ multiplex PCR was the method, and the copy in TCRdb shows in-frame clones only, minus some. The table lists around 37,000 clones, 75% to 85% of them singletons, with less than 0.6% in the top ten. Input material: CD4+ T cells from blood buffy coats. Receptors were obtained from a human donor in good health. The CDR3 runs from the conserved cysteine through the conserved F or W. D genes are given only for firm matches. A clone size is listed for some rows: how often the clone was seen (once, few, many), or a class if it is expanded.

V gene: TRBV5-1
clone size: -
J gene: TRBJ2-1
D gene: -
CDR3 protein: CASREGTSSYNEQFF
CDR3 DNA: TGCGCCAGCAGGGAGGGGACGAGCTCCTACAATGAGCAGTTCTTC

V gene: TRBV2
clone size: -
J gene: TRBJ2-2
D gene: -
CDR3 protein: CASRNTGELFF
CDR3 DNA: TGTGCCAGCAGAAACACCGGGGAGCTGTTTTTT

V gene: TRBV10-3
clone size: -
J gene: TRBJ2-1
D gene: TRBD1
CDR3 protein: CAIRGQGIHNEQFF
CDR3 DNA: TGTGCCATCAGGGGACAGGGAATCCACAATGAGCAGTTCTTC

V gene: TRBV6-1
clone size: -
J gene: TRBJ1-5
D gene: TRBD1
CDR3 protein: CASSGRRDRAADSNQPQHF
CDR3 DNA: TGTGCCAGCAGTGGGAGGCGGGACAGGGCCGCCGATAGCAATCAGCCCCAGCATTTT

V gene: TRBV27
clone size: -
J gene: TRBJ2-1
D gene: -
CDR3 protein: CASSLSDGGYEQFF
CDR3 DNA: TGTGCCAGCAGTTTATCGGATGGGGGGTATGAGCAGTTCTTC

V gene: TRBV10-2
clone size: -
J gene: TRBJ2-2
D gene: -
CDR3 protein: CASSGGQRRIPITGELFF
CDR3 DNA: TGCGCCAGCAGTGGAGGCCAGCGGCGCATACCCATAACCGGGGAGCTGTTTTTT

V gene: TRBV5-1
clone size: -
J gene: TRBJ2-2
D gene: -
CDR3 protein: CASSLGLNTGELFF
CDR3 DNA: TGCGCCAGCAGCTTGGGCCTTAACACCGGGGAGCTGTTTTTT

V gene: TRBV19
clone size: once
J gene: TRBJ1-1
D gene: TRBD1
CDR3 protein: CASSLKGQGRVDGAWGTEAFF
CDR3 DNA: TGTGCCAGTAGTCTCAAGGGACAGGGGAGGGTTGATGGGGCCTGGGGGACTGAAGCTTTCTTT

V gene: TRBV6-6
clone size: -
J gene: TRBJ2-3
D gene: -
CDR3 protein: CASSYQGGGADTQYF
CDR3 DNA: TGTGCCAGCAGTTACCAGGGAGGGGGGGCAGATACGCAGTATTTT

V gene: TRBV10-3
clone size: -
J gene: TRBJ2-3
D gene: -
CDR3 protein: CAIGPDGDTQYF
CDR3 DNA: TGTGCCATCGGGCCGGATGGAGATACGCAGTATTTT

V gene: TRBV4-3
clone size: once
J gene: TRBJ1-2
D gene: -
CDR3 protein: CASSQGALGEDGYTF
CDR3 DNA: TGCGCCAGCAGCCAAGGCGCACTAGGGGAGGATGGCTACACCTTC

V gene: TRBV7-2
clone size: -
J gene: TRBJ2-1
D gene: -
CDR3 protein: CASSLRWHEQFF
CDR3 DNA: TGTGCCAGCAGCTTGCGGTGGCATGAGCAGTTCTTC

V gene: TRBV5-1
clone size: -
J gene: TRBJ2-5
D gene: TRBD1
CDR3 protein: CASSDGRGQGQETQYF
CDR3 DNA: TGCGCCAGCAGCGACGGCAGGGGACAGGGACAAGAGACCCAGTACTTC

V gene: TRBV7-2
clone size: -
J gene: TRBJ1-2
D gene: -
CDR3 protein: CASSPYNSGYTF
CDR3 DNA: TGTGCCAGCAGCCCTTACAACAGCGGCTACACCTTC

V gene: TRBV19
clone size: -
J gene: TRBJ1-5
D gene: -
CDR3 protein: CASSPNLEDNQPQHF
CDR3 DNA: TGTGCCAGTAGTCCGAACCTGGAAGACAATCAGCCCCAGCATTTT

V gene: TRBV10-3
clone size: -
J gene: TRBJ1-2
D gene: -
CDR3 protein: CAISVERERGYTF
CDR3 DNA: TGTGCCATCAGTGTAGAAAGGGAGCGAGGCTACACCTTC

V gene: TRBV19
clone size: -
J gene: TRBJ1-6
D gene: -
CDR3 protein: CASSSGGTYNSPLHF
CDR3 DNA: TGTGCCAGTAGTTCCGGCGGCACCTATAATTCACCCCTCCACTTT

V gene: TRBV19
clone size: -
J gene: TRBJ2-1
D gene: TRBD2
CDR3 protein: CASSIRLAGASSYNEQFF
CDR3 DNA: TGTGCCAGTAGTATAAGGCTAGCGGGGGCAAGCTCCTACAATGAGCAGTTCTTC

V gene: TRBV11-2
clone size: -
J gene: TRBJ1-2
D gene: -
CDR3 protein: CASRPRGGQDGYTF
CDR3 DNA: TGTGCCAGCAGACCCCGGGGGGGTCAGGATGGCTACACCTTC

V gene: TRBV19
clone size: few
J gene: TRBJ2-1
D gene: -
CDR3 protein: CASSPTAGTSEQFF
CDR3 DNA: TGTGCCAGTAGTCCGACGGCGGGTACGAGTGAGCAGTTCTTC

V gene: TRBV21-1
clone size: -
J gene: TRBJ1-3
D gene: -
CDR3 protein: CASSKVMKSGYSGNTIYF
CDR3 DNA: TGTGCCAGCAGCAAAGTTATGAAATCGGGATACTCTGGAAACACCATATATTTT

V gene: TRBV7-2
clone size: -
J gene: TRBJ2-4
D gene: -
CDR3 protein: CASSLAYQAGQYF
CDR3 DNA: TGTGCCAGCAGCTTAGCTTACCAGGCGGGTCAGTACTTC

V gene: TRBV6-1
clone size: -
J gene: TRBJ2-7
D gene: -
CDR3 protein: CASKGAGFYEQYF
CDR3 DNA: TGTGCCAGCAAAGGGGCAGGGTTCTACGAGCAGTACTTC

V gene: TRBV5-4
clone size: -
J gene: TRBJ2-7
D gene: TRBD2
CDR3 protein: CASSQRTSGAYEQYF
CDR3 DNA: TGTGCCAGCAGCCAGAGGACTAGCGGAGCATACGAGCAGTACTTC

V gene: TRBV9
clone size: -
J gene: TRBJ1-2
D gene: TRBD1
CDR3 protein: CASSAPRTGPLYGYTF
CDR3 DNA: TGTGCCAGCAGCGCTCCCCGGACAGGGCCCCTCTATGGCTACACCTTC

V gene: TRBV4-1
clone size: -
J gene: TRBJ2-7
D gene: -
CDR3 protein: CASSQVRTAPYEQYF
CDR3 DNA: TGCGCCAGCAGCCAAGTTCGGACAGCACCCTACGAGCAGTACTTC

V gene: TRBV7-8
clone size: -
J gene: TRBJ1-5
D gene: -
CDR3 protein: CASSGAQDQPQHF
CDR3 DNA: TGTGCCAGCAGCGGAGCCCAAGATCAGCCCCAGCATTTT

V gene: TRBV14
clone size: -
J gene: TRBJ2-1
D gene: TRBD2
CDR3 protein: CASSIHHGRYEQFF
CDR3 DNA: TGTGCCAGCAGCATACACCACGGGAGGTATGAGCAGTTCTTC

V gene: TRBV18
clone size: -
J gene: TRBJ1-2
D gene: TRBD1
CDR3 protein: CASSPGQGAYGYTF
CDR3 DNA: TGTGCCAGCTCCCCTGGACAGGGCGCATATGGCTACACCTTC

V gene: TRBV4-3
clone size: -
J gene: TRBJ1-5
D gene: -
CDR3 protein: CASSQTIPVGGPDRFGNQPQHF
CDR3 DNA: TGCGCCAGCAGCCAAACCATACCCGTTGGGGGACCGGATAGGTTTGGGAATCAGCCCCAGCATTTT

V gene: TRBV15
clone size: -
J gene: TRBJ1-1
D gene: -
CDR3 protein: CATSRVDTEAFF
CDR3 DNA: TGTGCCACCAGCAGAGTGGACACTGAAGCTTTCTTT

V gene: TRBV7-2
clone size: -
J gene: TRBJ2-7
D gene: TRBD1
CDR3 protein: CASSLFGTGTYEQYF
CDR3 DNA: TGTGCCAGCAGCTTGTTCGGGACAGGGACCTACGAGCAGTACTTC

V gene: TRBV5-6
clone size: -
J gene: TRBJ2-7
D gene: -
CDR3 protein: CASSLRGVSAYEQYF
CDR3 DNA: TGTGCCAGCAGCTTAAGGGGGGTGAGTGCCTACGAGCAGTACTTC

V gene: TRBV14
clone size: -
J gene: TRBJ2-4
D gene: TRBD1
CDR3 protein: CASSQEDRGLHIQYF
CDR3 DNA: TGTGCCAGCAGCCAAGAGGACAGGGGGTTACACATTCAGTACTTC

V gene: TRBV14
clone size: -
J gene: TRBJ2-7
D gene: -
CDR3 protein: CASSGTPYEQYF
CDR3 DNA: TGTGCCAGTTCCGGGACCCCCTACGAGCAGTACTTC

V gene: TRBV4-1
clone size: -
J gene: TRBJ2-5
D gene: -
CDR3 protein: CASSQDIAQETQYF
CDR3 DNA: TGCGCCAGCAGCCAAGATATAGCTCAAGAGACCCAGTACTTC

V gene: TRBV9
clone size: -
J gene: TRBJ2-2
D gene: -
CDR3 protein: CASSPRTQTYTGELFF
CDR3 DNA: TGTGCCAGCAGCCCAAGGACTCAAACATACACCGGGGAGCTGTTTTTT

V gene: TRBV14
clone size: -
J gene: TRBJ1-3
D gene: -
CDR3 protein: CASSQPLGTAGNTIYF
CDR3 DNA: TGTGCCAGCAGCCAGCCGTTGGGGACTGCTGGAAACACCATATATTTT

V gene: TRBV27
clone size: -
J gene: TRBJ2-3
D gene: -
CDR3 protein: CASTSHPSTDTQYF
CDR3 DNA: TGTGCCAGCACTTCCCACCCGAGCACAGATACGCAGTATTTT

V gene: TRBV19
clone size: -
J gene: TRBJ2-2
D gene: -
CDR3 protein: CASSIYREAGELFF
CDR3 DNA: TGTGCCAGTAGTATTTACAGGGAGGCCGGGGAGCTGTTTTTT

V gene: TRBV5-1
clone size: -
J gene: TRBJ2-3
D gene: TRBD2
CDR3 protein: CASSLGTSVSTDTQYF
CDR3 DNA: TGCGCCAGCAGCTTGGGGACTAGCGTTAGCACAGATACGCAGTATTTT

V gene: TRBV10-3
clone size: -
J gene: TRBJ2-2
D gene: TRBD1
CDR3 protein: CAIKGDRATGELFF
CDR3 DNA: TGTGCCATCAAGGGAGACAGGGCAACCGGGGAGCTGTTTTTT

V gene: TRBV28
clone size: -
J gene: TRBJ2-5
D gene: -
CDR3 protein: CASSFTAGEEYF
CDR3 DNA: TGTGCCAGCAGTTTCACCGCTGGGGAGGAGTACTTC

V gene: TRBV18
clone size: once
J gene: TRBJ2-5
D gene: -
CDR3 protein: CASSRQETQYF
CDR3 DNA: TGTGCCAGCTCACGGCAAGAGACCCAGTACTTC

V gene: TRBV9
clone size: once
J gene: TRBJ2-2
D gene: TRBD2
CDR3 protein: CASSKGLAANTGELFF
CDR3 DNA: TGTGCCAGCAGCAAGGGACTAGCGGCTAACACCGGGGAGCTGTTTTTT

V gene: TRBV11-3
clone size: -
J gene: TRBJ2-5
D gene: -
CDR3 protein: CASSLGGAQETQYF
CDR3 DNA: TGTGCCAGCAGCTTAGGGGGGGCTCAAGAGACCCAGTACTTC

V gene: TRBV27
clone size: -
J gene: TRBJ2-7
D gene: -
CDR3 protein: CASSLSQGYEQYF
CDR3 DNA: TGTGCCAGCAGTTTATCGCAAGGGTACGAGCAGTACTTC

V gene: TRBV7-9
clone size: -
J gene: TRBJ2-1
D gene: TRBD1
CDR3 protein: CAAGTGSSYNEQFF
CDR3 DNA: TGTGCCGCCGGGACAGGGAGCTCCTACAATGAGCAGTTCTTC

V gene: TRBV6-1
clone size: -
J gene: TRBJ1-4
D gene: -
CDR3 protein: CASRERATNEKLFF
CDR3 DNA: TGTGCCAGCAGGGAGAGAGCAACTAATGAAAAACTGTTTTTT

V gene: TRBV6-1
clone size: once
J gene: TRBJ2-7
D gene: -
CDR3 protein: CASSLWAVDSYEQYF
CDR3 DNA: TGTGCCAGCAGTTTATGGGCGGTGGACTCCTACGAGCAGTACTTC

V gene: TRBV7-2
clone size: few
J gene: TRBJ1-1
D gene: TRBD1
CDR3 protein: CASSKDRGDTEAFF
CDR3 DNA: TGTGCCAGCAGCAAAGACAGGGGGGACACTGAAGCTTTCTTT

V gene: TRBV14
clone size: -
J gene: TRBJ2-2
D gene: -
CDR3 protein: CASSQVVGGELFF
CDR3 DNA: TGTGCCAGCAGCCAAGTGGTTGGCGGGGAGCTGTTTTTT

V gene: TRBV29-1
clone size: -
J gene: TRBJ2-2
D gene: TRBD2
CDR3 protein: CSVDGLAGGSGELFF
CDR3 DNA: TGCAGCGTCGACGGACTAGCGGGGGGATCCGGGGAGCTGTTTTTT